The sequence of this T cell receptor (beta chain) was determined in a study of cytomegalovirus exposure and HLA in healthy donors. Primers: 60 Vbeta forward and 13 Jbeta reverse. Clones were read by immunoSEQ multiplex PCR, and TCRdb kept only the in-frame ones, dropping some. Counted here are around 120,000 clones, 75% to 85% occurring once; the ten biggest clones make up 7.5% to 9.5%. This CDR3 spans 24 amino acids. Germline V gives CDR1 LGHNA, CDR2 YNFKEQ. Sequencing input: PBMCs. The TCR was taken from a woman aged 50 to 65 in good health and CMV-seropositive. V gene TRBV4-2 combines with J gene TRBJ2-5; the match to TRBD2 covers 12 bases. The J call may not be correct, given that the DNA end is closer to TRBJ2-7. This CDR3 is CASSQDPRLPPRGLGLAGTYEQYF. CDR3 nucleotides: TGTGCCAGCAGCCAAGACCCACGTCTACCCCCCCGGGGCCTGGGACTAGCGGGTACCTACGAGCAGTACTTC.